The 30 T cell receptor beta chains presented below share a single source sample, sequenced in a study of low-dose radiotherapy and immunotherapy resistance in tumors. Covering alpha and beta chains, TRAV- and TRBV-specific primers were used for the first-strand cDNA. TCR amplification ran roughly 20 PCR cycles using constant-region and V-primer adapter primers. Using its own MiXCR run on the reads, TCRdb lists one record per CDR3 protein. The sample yields about 12,000 distinct CDR3 sequences, roughly 80% seen once. These receptor sequences come from a human donor with advanced metastatic prostate, ovarian, gallbladder or colorectal cancer (not recorded which). This table probably holds off-target reads from a library built for another chain.

This clonotype occurred a few times. The rearrangement joins TRBV6-1 to TRBJ1-1; weak D call: TRBD1 (5 bases). The CDR3 sequence is 14 residues long. With 6 bases removed from V and 4 bases from J, the gap between germline ends came to 15 bases. Germline V gene data show CDR1 as MNHNS and CDR2 as SASEGT. CDR3 residues: CASSQGAPGTEAFF. The CDR3 nucleotides are TGTGCCAGCAGCCAAGGGGCGCCCGGCACTGAAGCTTTCTTT.

The gene calls are TRBV5-1 and TRBJ2-1; TRBD2 is a possible D gene (5 bases). CDR3 length equals 14 residues. The ends were cut back, 3 bases at V and 5 bases at J, with 12 bases in the middle. The germline CDR1 and CDR2 sequences are SGHRS and YFSETQ. This CDR3 reads CASSSGSVNNEQFF. In DNA form, the CDR3 reads TGCGCCAGCAGCTCTGGTAGCGTTAACAATGAGCAGTTCTTC.

The table lists this clonotype with a count of one. The chain carries TRBV28 and TRBJ2-5; the match to TRBD1 covers 7 bases. CDR3 length: 15 residues. After removal of 8 bases from V and 5 bases from J, the junction contained 14 bases not matched to a gene. Per the germline V gene, CDR1 is MDHEN and CDR2 is SYDVKM. The CDR3 nucleotides read TGTGCCAGCTCGACGCCGACAAGGGGGCGGGAGACCCAGTACTTC. The encoded protein is CASSTPTRGRETQYF.

The chain employs TRBV7-3 and TRBJ1-1; 10 bases fit TRBD1. V was pared by 4 bases and J by 7 bases, with 6 bases of the junction left unmatched. The CDR3 length is 14 residues. Germline CDR1 is SGHTA and CDR2 is FQGTGA. The CDR3 protein is CASSSGTGDGEAFF. The DNA for the CDR3 is TGTGCCAGCAGCTCCGGGACAGGGGATGGTGAAGCTTTCTTT.

The V and J genes are TRBV14 and TRBJ1-1; perhaps TRBD1 as D (5 bases). The ends were cut back, 0 bases at V and 4 bases at J, with 6 bases in the middle. The germline V gene encodes CDR1 SGHDN and CDR2 FVKESK. The CDR3 spans 13 residues. Written as DNA, the CDR3 is TGTGCCAGCAGCCAAGAGAGGGGCACTGAAGCTTTCTTT. It yields the protein CASSQERGTEAFF.

The chain employs TRBV7-9 and TRBJ1-2; D might be TRBD1 (5 bases). The V gene's germline CDR1 is SEHNR and CDR2 FQNEAQ (reference sequence). Trimming shortened V by 6 bases and J by 8 bases, and 10 bases separated the two germline ends. This CDR3 spans 11 amino acids. The CDR3 region is CASRQVRGYTF. The CDR3 DNA is TGTGCCAGCAGACAGGTGCGGGGCTACACCTTC.

The chain joins TRBV9 to TRBJ2-1, with TRBD2 matching over 9 bases. CDR1 SGDLS and CDR2 YYNGEE come from the germline V gene. Germline trimming cut 0 bases from V and 4 bases from J; bases unmatched to any gene: 8. The CDR3 is 17 amino acids. The CDR3 loop reads CASSVGISGSQYNEQFF. DNA of the CDR3: TGTGCCAGCAGCGTAGGAATTAGCGGGAGTCAGTACAATGAGCAGTTCTTC.

The chain couples TRBV28 to TRBJ1-1; 8 bases agree with TRBD1. The germline CDR1 and CDR2 sequences are MDHEN and SYDVKM. The CDR3 loop spans 14 amino acids. The V segment lost 6 bases and the J segment 0 bases; nucleotides outside the gene matches: 3. CDR3 sequence (DNA): TGTGCCAGCAGGGGGACAGGCTTGAACACTGAAGCTTTCTTT. Translation: CASRGTGLNTEAFF.

The chain joins TRBV5-1 to TRBJ2-1; weak D call: TRBD1 (6 bases). The CDR3 totals 13 residues. Trimming took 6 bases from V and 4 from J, leaving 11 bases between them. The germline gives CDR1 SGHRS, CDR2 YFSETQ. CDR3 sequence: CASTGTTYNEQFF. CDR3 nucleotides: TGCGCCAGCACCGGGACAACATACAATGAGCAGTTCTTC.

This clonotype was seen more than once but under ten times. The rearrangement links TRBV28 to TRBJ1-2; D is unresolved. Germline V gene data show CDR1 as MDHEN and CDR2 as SYDVKM. The CDR3 sequence is 15 residues long. V lost 7 bases and J lost 3, with 18 bases in between. CDR3 sequence reads: CASTQPGSPYYGYTF. The CDR3, as DNA: TGTGCCAGCACTCAACCGGGGTCCCCATACTATGGCTACACCTTC.

The chain is built from TRBV12-3 or TRBV12-4 and TRBJ1-1; possibly TRBD1 for D (5 bases). The CDR3 is made up of 11 amino acids. Trimming shortened V by 8 bases and J by 5 bases, and 9 bases separated the two germline ends. In DNA, the CDR3 is TGTGCCAGCCGATGGGGGACTGAAGCTTTCTTT. Amino acid sequence: CASRWGTEAFF.

The chain uses TRBV24-1 and TRBJ2-1, with a weak D call TRBD1 (6 bases). The V end was cut by 4 bases, the J end by 2 bases, with 11 bases between. The CDR3 runs 15 residues. Per germline, CDR1 KGHDR and CDR2 SFDVKD. The CDR3 nucleotides read TGTGCCACCAGTGACTTCCGGGACACCTACAATGAGCAGTTCTTC. Its protein product is CATSDFRDTYNEQFF.

V usage is TRBV12-3 or TRBV12-4 and J usage is TRBJ1-6; D is undetermined. Trimming pared 5 bases from V and 5 bases from J, leaving 7 bases between. The CDR3 length is 13 residues. CDR3 nucleotides: TGTGCCAGCAGTGGACGGGATAATTCACCCCTCCACTTT. It encodes CASSGRDNSPLHF.

This clonotype was detected once. This chain joins TRBV28 and TRBJ2-5; D is possibly TRBD1 or TRBD2 (5 bases each). The CDR3 runs to 15 residues. V gave up 5 bases and J gave up 5 bases, with 18 bases separating them. Germline V gene data show CDR1 as MDHEN and CDR2 as SYDVKM. The CDR3 loop is CASSPPPRAGETQYF. As DNA, the CDR3 is TGTGCCAGCAGTCCACCCCCGAGGGCAGGGGAGACCCAGTACTTC.

This sequence joins TRBV20-1 and TRBJ2-1; D is uncertain. Germline CDR1 reads DFQATT; CDR2 reads SNEGSKA (reference sequence). The CDR3 totals 16 residues. Deletions cut 8 bases from V and 0 bases from J, with 20 bases between. The CDR3 region is CSTPPSGLRSYNEQFF. The CDR3 DNA reads as TGCAGTACCCCCCCCTCCGGGCTCCGCTCCTACAATGAGCAGTTCTTC.

This chain joins TRBV5-5 and TRBJ2-5, with 8 bases identical to TRBD1. The V gene end was trimmed by 4 bases and the J gene end by 3 bases; junction bases not matched to a gene: 8. Germline CDR1 and CDR2: SGHKS and YYEKEE (reference sequence). The CDR3 consists of 15 residues. The DNA of the CDR3 is TGTGCCAGCAGCCGCACAGGGGGAGGAGAAGAGACCCAGTACTTC. Protein: CASSRTGGGEETQYF.

This chain joins TRBV11-3 and TRBJ2-2; 7 bases are a match to TRBD1. The germline V gene has CDR1 SGHNT and CDR2 YENEEA. The J segment lost 3 bases and the V segment lost 5 bases, leaving 6 bases of the junction unmatched. The length of the CDR3 is 15 residues. CDR3 coding DNA: TGTGCCAGCAGCACAGGGGTAAGGGACACCGGGGAGCTGTTTTTT. Protein sequence: CASSTGVRDTGELFF.

V and J are TRBV10-3 and TRBJ1-5; the match to TRBD1 covers 7 bases. The germline V gene encodes CDR1 ENHRY and CDR2 SYGVKD. This CDR3 spans 14 amino acids. Trimming cost V 6 bases and J 1 base; bases outside gene matches: 3. The CDR3 DNA reads as TGTGCCATCAGGGGGGGACAGAGCAATCAGCCCCAGCATTTT. It encodes CAIRGGQSNQPQHF.

V is TRBV7-2 and J is TRBJ2-1; D gene unclear. Trimming shortened V by 4 bases and J by 3 bases, and 13 bases separated the two germline ends. Per germline, CDR1 SGHTA and CDR2 FQGNSA. The CDR3 is 15 residues long. This chain's CDR3 is CASSSGNWVYNEQFF. The CDR3 region has the DNA TGTGCCAGCAGCTCAGGTAATTGGGTCTACAATGAGCAGTTCTTC. The variable domain in full, with the rest retrieved from reference TRBV7-2 and TRBJ2-1, is GAGVSQSPSNKVTEKGKDVELRCDPISGHTALYWYRQSLGQGLEFLIYFQGNSAPDKSGLPSDRFSAERTGGSVSTLTIQRTQQEDSAVYLCASSSGNWVYNEQFFGPGTRLTVL.

This sequence joins TRBV7-9 and TRBJ1-5, with 9 bases that match TRBD1. The CDR3 runs 18 residues. Germline loops: CDR1 SEHNR, CDR2 FQNEAQ (reference sequence). Unmatched junction bases numbered 11, after V lost 3 bases and J lost 2 bases. CDR3 sequence: CASSFTGGAVLGNQPQHF. Written as DNA, the CDR3 is TGTGCCAGCAGCTTTACAGGGGGCGCGGTTCTCGGCAATCAGCCCCAGCATTTT.

The chain joins TRBV5-6 to TRBJ2-2; D tentatively reads TRBD1 or TRBD2 (5 bases each). Looked up from germline, CDR1 is SGHDT and CDR2 is YYEEEE. V was pared by 4 bases and J by 6 bases, with 16 bases between. This CDR3 contains 15 residues. This CDR3 is CASSLALGRAGELFF. The CDR3, as DNA: TGTGCCAGCAGCCTGGCCCTGGGACGGGCCGGGGAGCTGTTTTTT.

V usage is TRBV28 and J usage is TRBJ2-5; 7 bases agree with TRBD1. V gave up 9 bases and J gave up 4 bases; unmatched junction bases: 5. CDR3 length equals 12 residues. Per the germline V gene, CDR1 is MDHEN and CDR2 is SYDVKM. CDR3 region: CASRQGLETQYF. CDR3 DNA: TGTGCCAGTCGACAGGGTTTAGAGACCCAGTACTTC.

The rearrangement joins TRBV7-3 to TRBJ2-1; tentatively, D is TRBD2 (6 bases). Trimming shortened V by 3 bases and J by 1 base, and 16 bases separated the two germline ends. The CDR3 loop spans 17 amino acids. CDR1 is SGHTA and CDR2 is FQGTGA in the germline V gene. Here the CDR3 reads CASSFKRVHTSYNEQFF. In nucleotides, the CDR3 is TGTGCCAGCAGCTTTAAGCGGGTTCACACTTCCTACAATGAGCAGTTCTTC.

The V gene is TRBV5-1, the J gene TRBJ1-5; 9 bases are a match to TRBD1. V gave up 2 bases and J gave up 11 bases; unmatched junction bases: 8. The CDR3 covers 14 residues. The germline gives CDR1 SGHRS, CDR2 YFSETQ. The CDR3 sequence: CASSLTGGSEAQHF. CDR3 DNA: TGCGCCAGCAGCTTAACAGGGGGCAGCGAGGCCCAGCATTTT.

CDR3 coding DNA: TGTGCCAGCTCACAGGGTAGCGGGAGAGGTAAAGGGGCCTACGAGCAGTACTTC. Translating gives CASSQGSGRGKGAYEQYF. The genes are TRBV18 and TRBJ2-7; 9 positions agree with TRBD2. The CDR3 runs to 18 residues. V gave up 4 bases and J gave up 2 bases; unmatched junction bases: 15. Germline V gives CDR1 KGHSH, CDR2 LQKENI.

V usage is TRBV4-2 and J usage is TRBJ2-7, with D tentatively TRBD1 or TRBD2 (5 bases each). Germline CDR1 and CDR2: LGHNA and YNFKEQ. Trimming took 5 bases from V and 6 from J, leaving 17 bases between them. CDR3 length equals 14 residues. The CDR3 reads CASSAERGMGEQYF. The DNA of the CDR3 is TGTGCCAGCAGCGCTGAGAGGGGAATGGGCGAGCAGTACTTC.

J is TRBJ2-2 and V is TRBV7-9; possible D gene TRBD2, 6 bases. Germline CDR1 and CDR2: SEHNR and FQNEAQ (reference sequence). The V end lost 6 bases, the J end lost 1 base, and 12 bases lay between the germline ends. The CDR3 length is 15 residues. The CDR3, as DNA: TGTGCCAGCAGGCCGGGACTGCTGAACACCGGGGAGCTGTTTTTT. Its protein is CASRPGLLNTGELFF.

The V and J genes are TRBV28 and TRBJ2-7; TRBD1 might be the D (6 bases). Trimming took 7 bases from V and 6 from J, leaving 19 bases between them. Germline V gene sequence: CDR1 MDHEN, CDR2 SYDVKM. The CDR3 extends over 14 amino acids. CDR3 DNA sequence: TGTGCCAGCACCCCCGGCAGGGGTCCCCCCGAGCAGTACTTC. It is translated as CASTPGRGPPEQYF.

This chain connects TRBV12-3 or TRBV12-4 to TRBJ2-7, with no clear D. V shed 3 bases and J shed 3 bases, with 9 bases lying between them. The CDR3 loop spans 13 amino acids. The CDR3 DNA reads as TGTGCCAGCAGTTTGTTGGGGAACTACGAGCAGTACTTC. It yields the protein CASSLLGNYEQYF.

The chain has TRBV6-2 or TRBV6-3 and TRBJ1-1, with TRBD1 matching 7 bases. CDR3 size: 17 residues. Germline CDR1 and CDR2: MNHEY and SVGEGT. V trimming: 6 bases; J trimming: 0 bases; junction bases outside the gene matches: 13. The CDR3 DNA reads TGTGCCAGCAGCCGCCGTCCCGGGACAGTGATGAACACTGAAGCTTTCTTT. Residues: CASSRRPGTVMNTEAFF.